The 23 T cell receptor beta chains in this list originate from one sample, sequenced in a study of cytotoxic CD8 clonotypes in ibrutinib-treated CLL. The protocol was immunoSEQ multiplex PCR, while the TCRdb copy is restricted to in-frame clones and leaves out a portion. The sample has approximately 100,000 clones; 78% are singletons. Sequencing used PBMCs, obtained after 12 months of ibrutinib treatment. The receptors were gathered from a human donor with chronic lymphocytic leukemia.

V usage is TRBV29-1 and J usage is TRBJ2-5, with TRBD1 matching over 9 bases. Trimming at V came to 5 bases and at J to 9 bases, leaving 10 bases not matched to a gene. Per the germline V gene, CDR1 is SQVTM and CDR2 is ANQGSEA. The CDR3 sequence is 13 residues long. DNA for the CDR3: TGCAGCGTTTTTCGGCTTACAGGGGGCGCCCAGTACTTC. This encodes CSVFRLTGGAQYF. The full variable domain, rest sourced from reference TRBV29-1 and TRBJ2-5, is SAVISQKPSRDICQRGTSLTIQCQVDSQVTMMFWYRQQPGQSLTLIATANQGSEATYESGFVIDKFPISRPNLTFSTLTVSNMSPEDSSIYLCSVFRLTGGAQYFGPGTRLLVL.

V and J are TRBV6-6 and TRBJ1-1; maybe TRBD1 (5 bases). Germline V gene lookup returns CDR1 MNHNY and CDR2 SVGAGI (reference sequence). This CDR3 comprises 14 residues. V lost 5 bases to trimming and J lost 0 bases, with 10 bases between them. CDR3 amino acids: CASSPRTLNTEAFF. The CDR3, as DNA: TGTGCCAGCAGTCCCCGGACACTGAACACTGAAGCTTTCTTT.

The genes are TRBV2 and TRBJ1-6; TRBD1 might be the D (5 bases). Germline assignment: CDR1 SNHLY and CDR2 FYNNEI. The length of the CDR3 is 17 residues. V was trimmed by 4 bases and J by 0 bases, leaving 13 bases between them. The CDR3 region has the DNA TGTGCCAGCAGTGCTAGGGGCCTTGGCTCCTATAATTCACCCCTCCACTTT. This codes for CASSARGLGSYNSPLHF.

The V call is TRBV29-1, the J call TRBJ2-5; TRBD2 is a possible D gene (5 bases). The CDR3 length is 12 residues. Germline assignment: CDR1 SQVTM and CDR2 ANQGSEA. V was pared by 4 bases and J by 4 bases, with 10 bases between. The CDR3 region is CSVGQGRETQYF. CDR3 in DNA: TGCAGCGTTGGACAAGGGAGAGAGACCCAGTACTTC.

This clone was seen once. This sequence joins TRBV5-1 and TRBJ2-7; D is unresolved. The CDR3 runs to 13 residues. Germline values: CDR1 SGHRS, CDR2 YFSETQ. V was cut by 1 base and J by 1 base, with 6 bases left in between. CDR3 DNA sequence: TGCGCCAGCAGCTTGATAGGGTCCTACGAGCAGTACTTC. It encodes CASSLIGSYEQYF.

This clone came up many times. The chain employs TRBV4-2 and TRBJ1-6; D gene uncertain. Germline CDR1 LGHNA, CDR2 YNFKEQ. Trimming took off 2 bases at V and 15 bases at J, with 11 bases between the two ends. CDR3 length: 12 amino acids. The CDR3 loop is CASSQRDGHLHF. The CDR3 nucleotides read TGTGCCAGCAGCCAAAGAGACGGTCACCTCCACTTT.

CDR3 region: CASSETGVETQYF. CDR3 nucleotides: TGTGCCAGCAGTGAAACAGGGGTAGAGACCCAGTACTTC. The chain employs TRBV25-1 and TRBJ2-5, with 7 bases fitting TRBD1. Germline trimming cut 2 bases from V and 4 bases from J; bases unmatched to any gene: 1. The CDR3 loop spans 13 amino acids. Germline V CDR1 and CDR2: MGHDK, SYGVNS.

The V call is TRBV6-1, the J call TRBJ2-7, with D unresolved. V was cut by 2 bases and J by 6 bases, with 11 bases left in between. The germline V gene encodes CDR1 MNHNS and CDR2 SASEGT. This CDR3 has 13 amino acids. As DNA, the CDR3 is TGTGCCAGCAGTGAACAATCCTCGGGCGAGCAGTACTTC. It translates to CASSEQSSGEQYF.

The rearrangement links TRBV5-5 to TRBJ2-5, with D unclear. The germline gives CDR1 SGHKS, CDR2 YYEKEE (reference sequence). Trimming removed 6 bases at V and 4 bases at J, with 16 bases between. The CDR3 has 14 amino acids. CDR3 region: CASKWDPRRETQYF. In nucleotides, the CDR3 is TGTGCCAGCAAATGGGATCCCCGGAGAGAGACCCAGTACTTC.

The chain has TRBV10-3 and TRBJ1-2, with D possibly TRBD1 on 5 matching bases. Germline lookup yields CDR1 ENHRY and CDR2 SYGVKD. The CDR3 covers 14 residues. Deletions cut 6 bases from V and 4 bases from J, with 15 bases between. In DNA, the CDR3 is TGTGCCATCAGCCCCGGGACTGGGCCCTATGGCTACACCTTC. Protein sequence: CAISPGTGPYGYTF.

Only one count was recorded for this clone. The chain is built from TRBV28 and TRBJ2-5; either TRBD1 or TRBD2 may supply D (5 bases each). Deletions cut 7 bases from V and 5 bases from J, with 17 bases between. CDR1 is MDHEN, CDR2 SYDVKM, per germline. CDR3 length equals 14 residues. The CDR3 nucleotides read TGTGCCAGCACTCTGAGGGGTGTGGGTGAGACCCAGTACTTC. It is translated as CASTLRGVGETQYF.

The chain uses TRBV5-6 and TRBJ2-3, with TRBD2 matching over 14 bases. J was trimmed by 6 bases and V by 3 bases; bases with no gene match: 3. Germline V gene data show CDR1 as SGHDT and CDR2 as YYEEEE. The CDR3 consists of 15 residues. CDR3 sequence (DNA): TGTGCCAGCAGCTCCGGGACTAGCGGGGGTGATACGCAGTATTTT. Its protein product is CASSSGTSGGDTQYF.

This clone came up many times. The chain uses TRBV5-1 and TRBJ2-2; weak D call: TRBD1 (6 bases). Trimming took 2 bases from V and 4 from J, leaving 18 bases between them. This CDR3 has 17 amino acids. Germline CDR1 is SGHRS and CDR2 is YFSETQ. CDR3 sequence: CASSFDGQGRATGELFF. DNA for the CDR3: TGCGCCAGCAGCTTTGATGGGCAGGGGCGGGCCACCGGGGAGCTGTTTTTT.

The CDR3 reads CASSDGGPYNSPLHF. CDR3 nucleotides: TGTGCCAGCAGTGACGGGGGACCGTATAATTCACCCCTCCACTTT. This rearrangement joins TRBV2 to TRBJ1-6; weak D call: TRBD1 (5 bases). The CDR3 runs 15 residues. Between the trimmed V and J ends, which lost 3 bases and 4 bases, there was a span of 10 bases. CDR1 is SNHLY, CDR2 FYNNEI, per germline.

The chain recombines TRBV7-9 with TRBJ2-7, with 9 bases matching TRBD1. V trimming: 5 bases; J trimming: 5 bases; junction bases outside the gene matches: 10. Germline V gene lookup returns CDR1 SEHNR and CDR2 FQNEAQ (reference sequence). The CDR3 is made up of 15 amino acids. For the CDR3, the DNA is TGTGCCAGCAGCCCGCGGGGACAGGGAGGAGACGAGCAGTACTTC. Translating it yields CASSPRGQGGDEQYF.

The CDR3 DNA follows: TGCGCCAGCAGCCCCCAAGAGGGGCTTGGCTACGAGCAGTACTTC. Protein: CASSPQEGLGYEQYF. This chain joins TRBV4-1 and TRBJ2-7; tentatively, D is TRBD1 or TRBD2 (5 bases each). In germline, CDR1 is MGHRA, CDR2 YSYEKL. Trimming shortened V by 4 bases and J by 3 bases, and 16 bases separated the two germline ends. The length of the CDR3 is 15 residues.

The rearrangement joins TRBV5-1 to TRBJ1-2; perhaps TRBD1 as D (5 bases). From germline, CDR1 is SGHRS and CDR2 YFSETQ. V was pared by 4 bases and J by 7 bases, with 8 bases between. The CDR3 consists of 11 residues. This CDR3 is CASSQGGGYTF. Written as DNA, the CDR3 is TGCGCCAGCAGCCAGGGAGGTGGCTACACCTTC.

The rearrangement uses TRBV21-1 and TRBJ1-6. TRBV21-1 is described as a pseudogene. The CDR3 runs to 18 residues. The CDR3 spells CASSNWTAVSSYNSPLHF. The CDR3 region has the DNA TGTGCCAGCAGCAACTGGACGGCAGTCAGCTCCTATAATTCACCCCTCCACTTT.

The CDR3 DNA follows: TGTGCCAGCTCACTTGGACTAGCGGGGGGACCGTACCAAGAGACCCAGTACTTC. The encoded protein is CASSLGLAGGPYQETQYF. The J gene is TRBJ2-5, the V gene TRBV18; 14 bases line up with TRBD2. Germline CDR1 reads KGHSH; CDR2 reads LQKENI. J was trimmed by 0 bases and V by 4 bases; bases with no gene match: 7. The CDR3 is 18 residues long.

The chain's CDR3 is CASSQDMRGGVSDTQYF. In DNA, the CDR3 is TGCGCCAGCAGCCAAGATATGAGGGGGGGAGTGTCAGATACGCAGTATTTT. V and J are TRBV4-3 and TRBJ2-3; D is perhaps TRBD2 (7 bases). CDR1 and CDR2 from the germline V gene are LGHNA and YSLEER. V lost 0 bases, J lost 4 bases, and 17 bases lay in between. The CDR3 contains 17 residues.

This clone was seen a single time. The chain has TRBV11-1 and TRBJ1-1; D gene unclear. CDR1 is SGHAT and CDR2 is FQDESV in the germline V gene (reference sequence). With 0 bases removed from V and 2 bases from J, the gap between germline ends came to 7 bases. The CDR3 is made up of 14 amino acids. The CDR3 loop reads CASSLARTNTEAFF. CDR3 nucleotide sequence: TGTGCCAGCAGCTTAGCCAGGACCAACACTGAAGCTTTCTTT.

The chain carries TRBV30 and TRBJ1-6; tentative D call: TRBD1 (5 bases). The CDR3 sequence is 18 residues long. CDR1 is GTSNPN and CDR2 is SVGIG in the germline V gene (reference sequence). V was clipped by 0 bases and J by 8 bases, with 23 bases between them. CDR3 loop: CAWSVKFGTLKRDSPLHF. The CDR3 DNA reads TGTGCCTGGAGTGTAAAATTCGGGACCCTTAAACGGGATTCACCCCTCCACTTT. The full variable domain, completed using reference TRBV30 and TRBJ1-6, is SQTIHQWPATLVQPVGSPLSLECTVEGTSNPNLYWYRQAAGRGLQLLFYSVGIGQISSEVPQNLSASRPQDRQFILSSKKLLLSDSGFYLCAWSVKFGTLKRDSPLHFGNGTRLTVT.

V is TRBV6-6 and J is TRBJ1-6, with a tentative D call TRBD1 (6 bases). Trimming took 3 bases from V and 9 from J, leaving 15 bases between them. The germline gives CDR1 MNHNY, CDR2 SVGAGI (reference sequence). The CDR3 is 15 amino acids. In DNA form, the CDR3 reads TGTGCCAGCAGTTATCGGGCAGGGGAAAGTTCACCCCTCCACTTT. Protein: CASSYRAGESSPLHF.